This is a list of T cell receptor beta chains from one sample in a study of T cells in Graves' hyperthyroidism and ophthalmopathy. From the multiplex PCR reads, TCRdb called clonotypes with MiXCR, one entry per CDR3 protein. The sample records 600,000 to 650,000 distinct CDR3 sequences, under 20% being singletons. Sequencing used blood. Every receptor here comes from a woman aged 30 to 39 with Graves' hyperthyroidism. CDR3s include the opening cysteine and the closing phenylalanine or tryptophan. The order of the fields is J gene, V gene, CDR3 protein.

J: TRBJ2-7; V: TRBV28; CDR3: CAGSLHGSSYEQYF
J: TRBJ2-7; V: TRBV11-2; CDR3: CASSPWGDTAYEQYF
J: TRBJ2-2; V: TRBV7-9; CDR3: CASSLELPNTGELFF
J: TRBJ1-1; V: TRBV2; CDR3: CASSRGRGARTEAFF
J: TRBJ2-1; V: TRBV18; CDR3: CASSPLFRGDYNEQFF
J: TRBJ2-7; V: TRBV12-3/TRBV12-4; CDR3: CASMAGGGDEQYF
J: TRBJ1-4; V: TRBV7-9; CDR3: CASSPFALTIDEKLFF
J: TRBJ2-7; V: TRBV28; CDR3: CASRTGAGEQYF
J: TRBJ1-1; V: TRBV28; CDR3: CASKAGGTNTEAFF
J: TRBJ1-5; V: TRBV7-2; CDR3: CASSLDWQGRQPQHF
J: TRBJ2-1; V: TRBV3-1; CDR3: CASSQHSYNEQFF
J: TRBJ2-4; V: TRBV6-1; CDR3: CASSIDHVRYGYF
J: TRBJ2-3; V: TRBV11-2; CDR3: CASSLGSGATSTDTQYF
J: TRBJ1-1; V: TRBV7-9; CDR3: CAGRQMNTEAFF
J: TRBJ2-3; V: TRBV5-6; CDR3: CASSLAGGLDTQYF
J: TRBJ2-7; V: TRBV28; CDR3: CASSLLFGNEQYF
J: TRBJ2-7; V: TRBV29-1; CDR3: CSVTGAYEQYF
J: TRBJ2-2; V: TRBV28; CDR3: CASSFGGTGELFF
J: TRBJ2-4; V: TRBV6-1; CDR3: CASSYSDRTVGKNIQYF
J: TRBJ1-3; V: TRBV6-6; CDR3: CASSYSRDIAGSTIYF
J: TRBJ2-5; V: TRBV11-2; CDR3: CASSSSTGMRETQYF
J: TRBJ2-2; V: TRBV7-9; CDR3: CASSVTGGNTGELFF
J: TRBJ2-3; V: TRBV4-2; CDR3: CASGRRVAGGSTDTQYF
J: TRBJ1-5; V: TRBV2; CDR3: CASSEDKSNQPQHF
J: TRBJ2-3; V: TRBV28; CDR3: CASSFSSGDTQYF
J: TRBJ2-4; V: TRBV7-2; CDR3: CASSSGRDIQYF